These 21 T cell receptor beta chains were all obtained from the same sample, sequenced in a study of T-cell memory formation after mild COVID-19. TCRdb redid the calling of the 5' RACE reads with MiXCR, one entry per CDR3 protein. Of approximately 52,000 distinct CDR3 sequences in the sample, roughly 9% were seen once. The sample consisted of PBMCs or a T cell subset sorted from them (not recorded which). The receptor set was obtained from an adult woman who had mild COVID-19 (a few samples of this study predate the infection). Cell type and time point are not known.

The table lists this clonotype with a few counts. The J gene is TRBJ2-1, the V gene TRBV6-2 or TRBV6-3; 7 bases agree with TRBD1. This CDR3 has 16 residues. Trimming removed 2 bases from V and 6 bases from J; junction bases left unmatched: 10. Germline V gene sequence: CDR1 MNHEY, CDR2 SVGEGT. The CDR3 sequence is CASSYRGPGLGNEQFF. DNA of the CDR3: TGTGCCAGCAGTTACAGGGGGCCAGGGCTGGGCAATGAGCAGTTCTTC.

This clonotype was detected a few times. The chain uses TRBV7-2 and TRBJ1-2, with D possibly being TRBD1 (6 bases). The V end lost 6 bases, the J end lost 7 bases, and 15 bases lay between the germline ends. This CDR3 is 13 amino acids long. Germline V gives CDR1 SGHTA, CDR2 FQGNSA. In nucleotides, the CDR3 is TGTGCCAGCAGGCTCCAGGGGATAGGTGGCTACACCTTC. It translates to CASRLQGIGGYTF.

This clonotype showed up many times. The chain carries TRBV28 and TRBJ1-2; the match to TRBD1 covers 10 bases. The V gene's germline CDR1 is MDHEN and CDR2 SYDVKM. The V gene end was trimmed by 6 bases and the J gene end by 14 bases; junction bases not matched to a gene: 18. This CDR3 is 15 amino acids long. The CDR3 spells CASSRLTGTGAQRTF. CDR3 DNA: TGTGCCAGCAGCCGACTTACCGGGACAGGGGCCCAAAGAACCTTC.

In its sample, this clonotype was seen a few times. This chain uses TRBV4-1 with TRBJ1-3, with D uncertain. CDR1 and CDR2 (germline): MGHRA, YSYEKL. CDR3 length: 16 amino acids. V lost 0 bases, J lost 0 bases, and 9 bases lay in between. Here the CDR3 DNA reads TGCGCCAGCAGCCAAGAAGAAGGTTTCTCTGGAAACACCATATATTTT. Its translation: CASSQEEGFSGNTIYF.

This clonotype was seen a few times. The chain is built from TRBV5-8 and TRBJ2-7, with D tentatively TRBD1 (5 bases). Germline assignment: CDR1 SGHTS and CDR2 YDEGEE. Between the trimmed V and J ends, which lost 1 base and 1 base, there was a span of 12 bases. The CDR3 runs to 15 residues. CDR3 sequence reads: CASSLYGRESYEQYF. Here the CDR3 DNA reads TGTGCCAGCAGCTTGTATGGCAGGGAATCCTACGAGCAGTACTTC.

This clonotype was seen only a few times. The chain employs TRBV3-1 and TRBJ2-1, with 7 positions matching TRBD2. The junction had 3 bases not matched to a gene; V was cut back by 4 bases and J by 0 bases. CDR1 LGHDT and CDR2 YNNKEL come from the germline V gene (reference sequence). This CDR3 region has 15 residues. CDR3 sequence: CASSPSGYSYNEQFF. CDR3 nucleotides: TGTGCCAGCAGCCCTAGCGGATACTCCTACAATGAGCAGTTCTTC.

This clonotype was observed at least ten times. This rearrangement joins TRBV5-1 to TRBJ2-7, with D perhaps matching TRBD1 (5 bases). This CDR3 has 14 amino acids. Germline V CDR1 and CDR2: SGHRS, YFSETQ. V lost 1 base to trimming and J lost 3 bases, with 11 bases between them. The CDR3 sequence is CASSLTGPYYEQYF. For the CDR3, the DNA is TGCGCCAGCAGCTTGACAGGTCCCTACTACGAGCAGTACTTC.

This clonotype turned up a few times. The chain is built from TRBV11-2 and TRBJ2-5, with D possibly being TRBD2 (5 bases). The CDR3 extends over 15 amino acids. Trimming pared 1 base from V and 5 bases from J, leaving 14 bases between. CDR1 is SGHAT and CDR2 is FQNNGV in the germline V gene. The CDR3 nucleotides are TGTGCCAGCAGCTTAGGCGGGTCCGCCGGGGAGACCCAGTACTTC. Protein sequence: CASSLGGSAGETQYF.

There are many counts of this clonotype. This sequence joins TRBV12-3 or TRBV12-4 and TRBJ1-2; D is unresolved. V lost 5 bases and J 7 bases, leaving 23 bases between the germline ends. There are 16 residues in the CDR3. CDR3 sequence reads: CASSRDTGPLFSGYTF. CDR3 nucleotides: TGTGCCAGCAGTCGGGATACTGGGCCGCTCTTCTCTGGCTACACCTTC.

For the CDR3, the DNA is TGCAGTGCTAGGGATGCCGGGACTAGCCACGAGCAGTACTTC. Translating gives CSARDAGTSHEQYF. The V call is TRBV20-1, the J call TRBJ2-7; 9 bases are a match to TRBD2. V shed 3 bases, J shed 5 bases, and the junction held 8 bases outside the gene matches. CDR1 and CDR2 (germline): DFQATT, SNEGSKA (reference sequence). The CDR3 is 14 residues long.

The sample holds a few counts of this clonotype. The V gene is TRBV25-1, the J gene TRBJ2-5; weak D call: TRBD1 (5 bases). Germline V gives CDR1 MGHDK, CDR2 SYGVNS. This CDR3 spans 15 amino acids. Trimming pared 0 bases from V and 5 bases from J, leaving 13 bases between. The CDR3 DNA follows: TGTGCCAGCAGTGAATATAAGGGGTTGAGGGAGACCCAGTACTTC. Residues: CASSEYKGLRETQYF.

J is TRBJ2-7 and V is TRBV15, with 8 bases aligning to TRBD2. There are 15 residues in the CDR3. Unmatched junction bases numbered 5, after V lost 0 bases and J lost 4 bases. Per the germline V gene, CDR1 is LNHNV and CDR2 is YYDKDF (reference sequence). This chain's CDR3 is CATSREAGAGYEQYF. The CDR3 coding sequence is TGTGCCACCAGCAGAGAAGCGGGAGCAGGGTACGAGCAGTACTTC.

This clonotype was seen only a few times. Sequence at one end of the junction differs from germline and may be a read error. The chain recombines TRBV20-1 with TRBJ1-1, with D maybe TRBD1 (5 bases). Germline V CDR1 and CDR2: DFQATT, SNEGSKA (reference sequence). The CDR3 is made up of 11 amino acids. The CDR3 sequence: CSALGAQLLIF. The DNA of the CDR3 is TGCAGTGCTCTCGGGGCCCAATTACTAATCTTT.

This clonotype was picked up many times. The rearrangement links TRBV5-6 to TRBJ2-3, with TRBD2 identical over 11 bases. J gave up 4 bases and V 4 bases, and 2 bases lay outside the gene matches. CDR1 SGHDT and CDR2 YYEEEE come from the germline V gene. CDR3 length equals 14 residues. CDR3 residues: CASSDSGRADTQYF. CDR3 coding DNA: TGTGCCAGCAGCGATAGCGGGAGGGCAGATACGCAGTATTTT.

This clonotype was seen more than once but under ten times. CDR3 amino acids: CASRHQMNTEAFF. The CDR3 DNA is TGTGCCAGTAGACACCAGATGAACACTGAAGCTTTCTTT. The chain couples TRBV19 to TRBJ1-1; D gene unclear. The length of the CDR3 is 13 residues. Per the germline V gene, CDR1 is LNHDA and CDR2 is SQIVND (reference sequence). Trimming removed 6 bases from V and 0 bases from J, with 8 bases in between.

This chain uses TRBV7-9 with TRBJ2-3; a possible D gene is TRBD2 (7 bases). V lost 4 bases and J lost 6, with 14 bases in between. CDR1 and CDR2 from the germline V gene are SEHNR and FQNEAQ (reference sequence). CDR3 length: 14 amino acids. CDR3: CASSSSGGRDTQYF. CDR3 bases: TGTGCCAGCAGCTCCTCCGGGGGGCGGGATACGCAGTATTTT.

This clonotype has at least ten counts. The chain couples TRBV7-2 to TRBJ2-1, with D possibly being TRBD2 (5 bases). CDR1 is SGHTA, CDR2 FQGNSA, per germline. V shed 7 bases and J shed 9 bases, with 13 bases lying between them. The CDR3 is 12 residues long. The CDR3 DNA reads TGTGCCAGCAACGCGGGTCCCACTGAGCAGTTCTTC. This gives the protein CASNAGPTEQFF.

This clonotype occurred a few times. The chain uses TRBV5-1 and TRBJ1-6, with 10 bases matching TRBD1. The CDR3 spans 17 residues. Trimming removed 4 bases from V and 6 bases from J; junction bases left unmatched: 10. Per the germline V gene, CDR1 is SGHRS and CDR2 is YFSETQ. DNA of the CDR3: TGCGCCAGCAGCCCTGCCGGGACAGGGGTTCGTAATTCACCCCTCCACTTT. Translated, it gives CASSPAGTGVRNSPLHF.

This clonotype has a count of ten or more. The rearrangement joins TRBV18 to TRBJ1-1, with a possible D match to TRBD1 (5 bases). Germline lookup yields CDR1 KGHSH and CDR2 LQKENI. The V end lost 0 bases, the J end lost 1 base, and 12 bases lay between the germline ends. This CDR3 contains 16 residues. The CDR3 coding sequence is TGTGCCAGCTCACCACCTGCGAGGGGCTGGAACACTGAAGCTTTCTTT. Translation gives CASSPPARGWNTEAFF. The whole variable domain, filled in from reference TRBV18 and TRBJ1-1, reads NAGVMQNPRHLVRRRGQEARLRCSPMKGHSHVYWYRQLPEEGLKFMVYLQKENIIDESGMPKERFSAEFPKEGPSILRIQQVVRGDSAAYFCASSPPARGWNTEAFFGQGTRLTVV.

This clonotype was counted at least ten times. This chain connects TRBV7-3 to TRBJ2-5; 9 bases fit TRBD1. With V trimmed by 8 bases and J by 1 base, 8 bases remained unmatched. The germline gives CDR1 SGHTA, CDR2 FQGTGA. The CDR3 has 15 residues. CDR3 in DNA: TGTGCCAGCTGCGAGACAGGGGGATCCCAAGAGACCCAGTACTTC. Protein product: CASCETGGSQETQYF.

The sample holds a few counts of this clonotype. The V and J genes are TRBV12-2 and TRBJ2-7; the table assigns TRBD2, which was not confirmed against the DNA. TRBV12-2 is recorded as a pseudogene. The CDR3 contains 13 residues. CDR3 sequence (DNA): TGTGCAAGTCGCTTAGTACTAGCGGCAGGGCAGTACTTC. It is translated as CASRLVLAAGQYF.